This TCR beta chain comes out of a study of T-cell memory formation after mild COVID-19. Study outcomes and limitations: Confirmation of SARS-CoV-2 specificity was lacking for second-wave clones peaking day 37. Several responding clones turned up in pre-infection memory, indicating that cross-reactive memory may have taken part.

From 5'RACE with constant-segment primers came TCR alpha and TCR beta cDNA libraries that carried sample barcodes and UMIs. TCRdb re-derived calls from the 5' RACE reads in MiXCR, one entry per CDR3 protein. The repertoire has roughly 250,000 distinct CDR3 sequences, approximately 16% of them found once; the top ten carry roughly 3.6%. Germline CDR1 and CDR2: ENHRY and SYGVKD. The trim removed 6 bases at V and 4 bases at J, leaving 7 bases unmatched. This CDR3 region has 14 residues. About this clonotype itself: The antigen is unknown.

The chain recombines TRBV10-3 with TRBJ2-3; 7 bases are shared with TRBD1. This receptor was obtained from a man aged 18 to 30 who had mild COVID-19 (a few samples of this study predate the infection). Cell type and time point are not known. Sequenced sample: PBMCs or a T cell subset sorted from them (not recorded which). CDR3 nucleotides: TGTGCCATCAGCGACAGGGCAGGTGCAGATACGCAGTATTTT. It yields the protein CAISDRAGADTQYF.